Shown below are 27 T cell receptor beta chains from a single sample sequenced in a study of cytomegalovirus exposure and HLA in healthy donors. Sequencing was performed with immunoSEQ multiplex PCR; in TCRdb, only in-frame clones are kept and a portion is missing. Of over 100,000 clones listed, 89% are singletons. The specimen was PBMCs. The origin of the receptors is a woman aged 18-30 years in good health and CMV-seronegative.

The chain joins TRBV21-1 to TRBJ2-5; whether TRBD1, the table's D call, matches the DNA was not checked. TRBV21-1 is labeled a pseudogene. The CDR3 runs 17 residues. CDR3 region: CASSKVGTGGCKETQYF. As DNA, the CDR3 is TGTGCCAGCAGCAAAGTAGGGACAGGGGGCTGTAAAGAGACCCAGTACTTC.

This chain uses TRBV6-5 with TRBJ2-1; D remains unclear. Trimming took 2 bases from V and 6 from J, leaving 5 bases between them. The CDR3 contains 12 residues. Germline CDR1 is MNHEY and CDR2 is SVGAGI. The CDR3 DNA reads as TGTGCCAGCAGTTACGCAGGCAATGAGCAGTTCTTC. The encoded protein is CASSYAGNEQFF.

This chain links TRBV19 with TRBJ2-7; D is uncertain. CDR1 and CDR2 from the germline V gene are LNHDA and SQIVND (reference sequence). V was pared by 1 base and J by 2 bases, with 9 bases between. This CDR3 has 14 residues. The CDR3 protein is CASSIVAATYEQYF. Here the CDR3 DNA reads TGTGCCAGTAGTATAGTGGCAGCGACCTACGAGCAGTACTTC.

CDR3 in amino acids: CASSHRGATGGGPGANVLTF. CDR3 coding DNA: TGCGCCAGCAGCCACCGGGGGGCGACAGGGGGAGGACCTGGGGCCAACGTCCTGACTTTC. The chain combines TRBV4-1 with TRBJ2-6; TRBD1 aligns across 9 bases. CDR1 is MGHRA, CDR2 YSYEKL, per germline. Unmatched junction bases numbered 14, after V lost 3 bases and J lost 2 bases. The CDR3 contains 20 residues.

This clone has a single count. The CDR3 DNA reads as TGCGCCAGCAGCCAAGACCCTGGGACAACCAATCAGCCCCAGCATTTT. Its translation is CASSQDPGTTNQPQHF. The gene calls are TRBV4-1 and TRBJ1-5; a possible D gene is TRBD1 (6 bases). The CDR3 covers 16 residues. The V gene's germline CDR1 is MGHRA and CDR2 YSYEKL. The V and J ends lost 0 bases and 3 bases respectively, with 12 bases between them.

The CDR3 DNA reads as TGTGCCAGCAGTTACTTGGCACAGGGATCCTATGGCTACACCTTC. It yields the protein CASSYLAQGSYGYTF. This rearrangement joins TRBV6-5 to TRBJ1-2, with D perhaps matching TRBD1 (6 bases). This CDR3 spans 15 amino acids. Trimming took off 1 base at V and 4 bases at J, with 13 bases between the two ends. Germline CDR1 and CDR2: MNHEY and SVGAGI.

The CDR3 DNA follows: TGTGCCAGCAGCTTAGGTGCGGGGGGCGCTTTGGGCTACACCTTC. It specifies CASSLGAGGALGYTF. The V call is TRBV7-8, the J call TRBJ1-2; TRBD1 might be the D (6 bases). The CDR3 consists of 15 residues. Germline loops: CDR1 SGHVS, CDR2 FQNEAQ. The V and J ends lost 1 base and 8 bases respectively, with 17 bases between them. Variable domain in full (rest from reference TRBV7-8 and TRBJ1-2): GAGVSQSPRYKVAKRGQDVALRCDPISGHVSLFWYQQALGQGPEFLTYFQNEAQLDKSGLPSDRFFAERPEGSVSTLKIQRTQQEDSAVYLCASSLGAGGALGYTFGSGTRLTVV.

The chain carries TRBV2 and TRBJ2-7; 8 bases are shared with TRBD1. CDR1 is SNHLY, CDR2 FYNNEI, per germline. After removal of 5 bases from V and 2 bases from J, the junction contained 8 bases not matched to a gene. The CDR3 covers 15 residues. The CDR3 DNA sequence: TGTGCCAGCAGTTCTACCGGGACAGGTCCCTACGAGCAGTACTTC. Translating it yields CASSSTGTGPYEQYF.

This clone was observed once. The CDR3, as DNA: TGCGCCAGCTCGAACCTAGCGGGGGGGTTCAATGAGCAGTTCTTC. The encoded protein is CASSNLAGGFNEQFF. J is TRBJ2-1 and V is TRBV5-1, with 12 nucleotides matching TRBD2. V lost 7 bases, J lost 6 bases, and 8 bases stayed unmatched. CDR1 is SGHRS, CDR2 YFSETQ, per germline. The CDR3 loop spans 15 amino acids.

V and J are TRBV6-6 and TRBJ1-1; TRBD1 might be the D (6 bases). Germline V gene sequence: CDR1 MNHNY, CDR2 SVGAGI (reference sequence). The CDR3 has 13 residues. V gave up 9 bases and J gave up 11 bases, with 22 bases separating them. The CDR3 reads CASGPGQNLMAFF. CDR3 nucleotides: TGTGCCAGTGGGCCGGGACAAAATCTGATGGCTTTCTTT.

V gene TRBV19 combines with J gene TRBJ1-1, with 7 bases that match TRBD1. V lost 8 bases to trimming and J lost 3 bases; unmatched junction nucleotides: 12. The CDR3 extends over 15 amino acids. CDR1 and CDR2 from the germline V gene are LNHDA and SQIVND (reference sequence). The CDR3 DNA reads TGTGCCAGTCGAACCGGACAGGCCGTATACACTGAAGCTTTCTTT. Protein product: CASRTGQAVYTEAFF. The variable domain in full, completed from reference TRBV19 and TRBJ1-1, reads DGGITQSPKYLFRKEGQNVTLSCEQNLNHDAMYWYRQDPGQGLRLIYYSQIVNDFQKGDIAEGYSVSREKKESFPLTVTSAQKNPTAFYLCASRTGQAVYTEAFFGQGTRLTVV.

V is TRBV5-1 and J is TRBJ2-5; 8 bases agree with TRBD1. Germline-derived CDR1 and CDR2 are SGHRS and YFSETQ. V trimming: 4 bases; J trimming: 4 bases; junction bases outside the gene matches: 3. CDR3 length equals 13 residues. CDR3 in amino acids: CASSIGTGETQYF. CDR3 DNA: TGCGCCAGCAGCATAGGGACAGGAGAGACCCAGTACTTC.

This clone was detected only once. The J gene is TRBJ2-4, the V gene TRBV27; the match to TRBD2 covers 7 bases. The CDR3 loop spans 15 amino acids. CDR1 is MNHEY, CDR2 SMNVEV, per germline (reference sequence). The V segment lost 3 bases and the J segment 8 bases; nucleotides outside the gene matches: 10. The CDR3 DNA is TGTGCCAGCAGTTTGGGTAGGGGACTAAGGGACATTCAGTACTTC. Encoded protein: CASSLGRGLRDIQYF.

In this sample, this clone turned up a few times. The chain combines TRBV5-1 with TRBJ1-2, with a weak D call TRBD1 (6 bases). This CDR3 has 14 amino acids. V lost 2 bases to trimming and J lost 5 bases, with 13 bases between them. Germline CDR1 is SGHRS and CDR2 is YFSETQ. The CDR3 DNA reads TGCGCCAGCAGCTTCTCACAGGGTTTTTATGGCTACACCTTC. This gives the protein CASSFSQGFYGYTF.

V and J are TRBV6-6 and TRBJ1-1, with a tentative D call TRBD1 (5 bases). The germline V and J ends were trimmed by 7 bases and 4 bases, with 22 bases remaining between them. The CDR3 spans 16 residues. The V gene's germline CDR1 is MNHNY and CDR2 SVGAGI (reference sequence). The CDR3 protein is CASNKRGGVTPTEAFF. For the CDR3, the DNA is TGTGCCAGCAACAAACGTGGGGGGGTGACCCCCACTGAAGCTTTCTTT.

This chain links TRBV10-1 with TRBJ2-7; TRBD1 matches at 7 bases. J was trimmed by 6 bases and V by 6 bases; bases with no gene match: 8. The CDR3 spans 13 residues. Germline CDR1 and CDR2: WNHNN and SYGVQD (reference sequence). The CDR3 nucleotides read TGCGCCAGCAGCGACGAGACAGGGCGCGAGCAGTACTTC. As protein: CASSDETGREQYF.

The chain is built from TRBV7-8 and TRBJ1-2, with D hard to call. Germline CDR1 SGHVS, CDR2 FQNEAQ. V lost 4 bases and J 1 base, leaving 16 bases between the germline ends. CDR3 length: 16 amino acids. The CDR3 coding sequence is TGTGCCAGCAGCTCGACGGTGGCAGCGAGTAACTATGGCTACACCTTC. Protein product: CASSSTVAASNYGYTF. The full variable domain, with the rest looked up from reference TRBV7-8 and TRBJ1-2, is GAGVSQSPRYKVAKRGQDVALRCDPISGHVSLFWYQQALGQGPEFLTYFQNEAQLDKSGLPSDRFFAERPEGSVSTLKIQRTQQEDSAVYLCASSSTVAASNYGYTFGSGTRLTVV.

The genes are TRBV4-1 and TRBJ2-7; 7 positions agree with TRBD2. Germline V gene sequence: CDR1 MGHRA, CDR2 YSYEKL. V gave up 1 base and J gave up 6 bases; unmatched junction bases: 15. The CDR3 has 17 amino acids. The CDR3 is CASSQGGGQLGWGEQYF. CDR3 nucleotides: TGCGCCAGCAGCCAAGGGGGAGGGCAGCTGGGGTGGGGCGAGCAGTACTTC.

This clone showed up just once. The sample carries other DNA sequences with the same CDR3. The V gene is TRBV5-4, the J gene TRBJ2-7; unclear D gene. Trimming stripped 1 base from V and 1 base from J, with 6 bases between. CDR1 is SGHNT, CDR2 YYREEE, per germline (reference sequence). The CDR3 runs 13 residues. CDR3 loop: CASSLRGSYEQYF. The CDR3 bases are TGTGCCAGCAGCTTGCGCGGATCCTACGAGCAGTACTTC.

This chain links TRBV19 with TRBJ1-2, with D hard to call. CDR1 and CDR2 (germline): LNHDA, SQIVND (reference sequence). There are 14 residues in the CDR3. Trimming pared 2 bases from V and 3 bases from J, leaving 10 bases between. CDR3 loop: CASSISSGDYGYTF. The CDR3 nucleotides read TGTGCCAGTAGTATAAGTTCGGGTGACTATGGCTACACCTTC.

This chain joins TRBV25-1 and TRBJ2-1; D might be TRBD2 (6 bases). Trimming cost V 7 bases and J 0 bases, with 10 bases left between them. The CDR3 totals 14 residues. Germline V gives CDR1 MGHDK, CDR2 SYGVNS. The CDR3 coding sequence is TGTGCCAGCATTGGGGGGAGCTCCTACAATGAGCAGTTCTTC. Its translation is CASIGGSSYNEQFF.

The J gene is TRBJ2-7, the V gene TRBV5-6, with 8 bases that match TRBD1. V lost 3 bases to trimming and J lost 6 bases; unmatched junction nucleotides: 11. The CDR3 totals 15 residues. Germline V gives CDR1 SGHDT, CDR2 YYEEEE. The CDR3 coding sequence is TGTGCCAGCAGCTACCTCAGGGGGCATTCCCTCGAGCAGTACTTC. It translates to CASSYLRGHSLEQYF.

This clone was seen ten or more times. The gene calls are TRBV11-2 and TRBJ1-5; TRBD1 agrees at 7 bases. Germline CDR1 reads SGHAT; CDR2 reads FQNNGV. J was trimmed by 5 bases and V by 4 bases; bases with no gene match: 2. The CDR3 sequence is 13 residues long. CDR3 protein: CASSSGTDQPQHF. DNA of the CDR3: TGTGCCAGCAGCTCCGGGACAGATCAGCCCCAGCATTTT.

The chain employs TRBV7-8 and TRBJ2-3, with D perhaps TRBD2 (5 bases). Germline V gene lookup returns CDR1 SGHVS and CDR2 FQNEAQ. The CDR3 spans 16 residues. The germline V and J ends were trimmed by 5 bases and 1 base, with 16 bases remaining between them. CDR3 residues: CASSPQRRIGTDTQYF. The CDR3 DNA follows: TGTGCCAGCAGCCCCCAACGGAGGATTGGCACAGATACGCAGTATTTT. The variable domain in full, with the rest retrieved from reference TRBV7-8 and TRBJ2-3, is GAGVSQSPRYKVAKRGQDVALRCDPISGHVSLFWYQQALGQGPEFLTYFQNEAQLDKSGLPSDRFFAERPEGSVSTLKIQRTQQEDSAVYLCASSPQRRIGTDTQYFGPGTRLTVL.

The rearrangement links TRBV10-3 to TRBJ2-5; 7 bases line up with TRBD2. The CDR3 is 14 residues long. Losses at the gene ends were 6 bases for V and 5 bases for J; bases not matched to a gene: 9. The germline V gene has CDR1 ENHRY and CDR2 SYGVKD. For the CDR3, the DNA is TGTGCCATCAGGCCCGGGGGGAGCTGGGAGACCCAGTACTTC. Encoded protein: CAIRPGGSWETQYF.

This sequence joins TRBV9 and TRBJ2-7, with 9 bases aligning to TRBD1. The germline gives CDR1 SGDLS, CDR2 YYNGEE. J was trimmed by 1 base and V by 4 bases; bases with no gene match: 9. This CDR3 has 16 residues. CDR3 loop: CASSQYGTGISYEQYF. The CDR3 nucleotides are TGTGCCAGCAGCCAGTATGGGACAGGGATATCCTACGAGCAGTACTTC.

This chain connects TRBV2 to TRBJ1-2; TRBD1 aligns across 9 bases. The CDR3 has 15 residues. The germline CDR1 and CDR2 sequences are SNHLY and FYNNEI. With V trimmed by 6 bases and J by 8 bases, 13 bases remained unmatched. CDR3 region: CASSSARQGVKGYTF. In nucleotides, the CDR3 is TGTGCCAGCAGCTCCGCGAGACAGGGGGTGAAGGGCTACACCTTC.